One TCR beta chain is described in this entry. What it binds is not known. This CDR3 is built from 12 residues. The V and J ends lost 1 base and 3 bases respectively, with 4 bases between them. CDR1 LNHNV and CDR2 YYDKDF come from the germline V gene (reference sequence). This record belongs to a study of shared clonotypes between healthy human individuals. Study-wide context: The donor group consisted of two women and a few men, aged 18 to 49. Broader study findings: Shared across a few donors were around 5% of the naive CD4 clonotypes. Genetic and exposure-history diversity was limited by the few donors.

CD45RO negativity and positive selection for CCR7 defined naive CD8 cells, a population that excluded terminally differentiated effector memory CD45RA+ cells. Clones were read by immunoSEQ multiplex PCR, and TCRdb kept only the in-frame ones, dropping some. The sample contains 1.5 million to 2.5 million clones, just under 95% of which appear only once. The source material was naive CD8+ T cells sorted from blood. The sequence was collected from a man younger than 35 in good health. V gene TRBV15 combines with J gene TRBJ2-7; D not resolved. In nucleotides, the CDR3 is TGTGCCACCAGCAGAGGCAACTACGAGCAGTACTTC. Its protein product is CATSRGNYEQYF.